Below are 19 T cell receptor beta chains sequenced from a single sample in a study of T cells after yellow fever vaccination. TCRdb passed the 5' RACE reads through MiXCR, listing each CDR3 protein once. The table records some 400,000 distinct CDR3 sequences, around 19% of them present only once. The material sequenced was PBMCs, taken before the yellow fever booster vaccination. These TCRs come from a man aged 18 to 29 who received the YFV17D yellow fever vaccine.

CDR3 region: CASSLNSGGITDTQYF. The CDR3 coding sequence is TGTGCCAGCAGCTTGAATTCCGGGGGGATCACAGATACGCAGTATTTT. The chain employs TRBV7-9 and TRBJ2-3; 7 positions match TRBD2. This CDR3 contains 16 residues. Losses at the gene ends were 3 bases for V and 2 bases for J; bases not matched to a gene: 8. Germline CDR1 and CDR2: SEHNR and FQNEAQ (reference sequence).

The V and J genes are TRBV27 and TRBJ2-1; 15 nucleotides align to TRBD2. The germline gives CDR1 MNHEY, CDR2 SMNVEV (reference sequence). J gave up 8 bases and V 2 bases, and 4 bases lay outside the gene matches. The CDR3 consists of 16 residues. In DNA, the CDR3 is TGTGCCAGCAGTTTACGGACTAGCGGGGGGGTGCATGAGCAGTTCTTC. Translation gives CASSLRTSGGVHEQFF.

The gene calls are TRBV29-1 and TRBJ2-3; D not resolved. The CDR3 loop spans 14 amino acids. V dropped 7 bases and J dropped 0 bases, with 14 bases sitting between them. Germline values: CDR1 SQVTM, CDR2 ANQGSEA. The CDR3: CSARTQTSTDTQYF. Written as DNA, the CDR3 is TGCAGCGCCAGGACGCAGACTAGCACAGATACGCAGTATTTT.

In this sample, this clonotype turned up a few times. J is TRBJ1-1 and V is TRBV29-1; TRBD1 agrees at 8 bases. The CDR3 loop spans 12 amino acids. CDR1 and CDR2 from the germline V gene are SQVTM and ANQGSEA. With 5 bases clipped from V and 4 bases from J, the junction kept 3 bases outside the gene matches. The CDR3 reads CSVHGQGTEAFF. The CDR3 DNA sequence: TGCAGCGTTCACGGACAGGGCACTGAAGCTTTCTTT. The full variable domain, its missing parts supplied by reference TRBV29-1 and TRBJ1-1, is SAVISQKPSRDICQRGTSLTIQCQVDSQVTMMFWYRQQPGQSLTLIATANQGSEATYESGFVIDKFPISRPNLTFSTLTVSNMSPEDSSIYLCSVHGQGTEAFFGQGTRLTVV.

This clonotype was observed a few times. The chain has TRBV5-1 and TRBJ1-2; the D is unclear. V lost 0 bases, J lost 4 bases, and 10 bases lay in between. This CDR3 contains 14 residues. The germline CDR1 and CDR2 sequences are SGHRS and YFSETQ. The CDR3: CASSLDPISYGYTF. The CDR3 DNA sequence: TGCGCCAGCAGCTTGGACCCTATTTCCTATGGCTACACCTTC.

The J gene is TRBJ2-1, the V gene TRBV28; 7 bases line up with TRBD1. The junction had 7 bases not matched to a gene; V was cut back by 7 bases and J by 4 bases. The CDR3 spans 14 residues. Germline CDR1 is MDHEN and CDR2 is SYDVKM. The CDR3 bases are TGTGCCAGCAAAGGTGGGGACAGATACAATGAGCAGTTCTTC. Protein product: CASKGGDRYNEQFF.

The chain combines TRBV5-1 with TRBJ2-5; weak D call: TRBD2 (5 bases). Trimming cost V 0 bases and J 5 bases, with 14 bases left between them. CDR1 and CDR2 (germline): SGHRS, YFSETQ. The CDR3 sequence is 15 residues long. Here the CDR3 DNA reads TGCGCCAGCAGCTTGGCGTTTCCGGGAATGGAGACCCAGTACTTC. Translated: CASSLAFPGMETQYF.

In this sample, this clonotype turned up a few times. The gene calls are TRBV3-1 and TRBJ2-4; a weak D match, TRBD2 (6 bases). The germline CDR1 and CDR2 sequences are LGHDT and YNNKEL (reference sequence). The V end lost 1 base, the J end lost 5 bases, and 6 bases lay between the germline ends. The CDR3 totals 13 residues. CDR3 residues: CASSQGLENIQYF. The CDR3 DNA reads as TGTGCCAGCAGCCAAGGACTAGAAAACATTCAGTACTTC.

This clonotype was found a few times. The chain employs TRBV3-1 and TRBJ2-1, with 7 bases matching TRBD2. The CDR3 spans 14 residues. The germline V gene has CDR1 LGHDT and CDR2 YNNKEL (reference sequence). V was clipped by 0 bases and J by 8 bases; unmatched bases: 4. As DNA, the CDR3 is TGTGCCAGCAGCCAAGACTTAGGGAGGGATGAGCAGTTCTTC. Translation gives CASSQDLGRDEQFF.

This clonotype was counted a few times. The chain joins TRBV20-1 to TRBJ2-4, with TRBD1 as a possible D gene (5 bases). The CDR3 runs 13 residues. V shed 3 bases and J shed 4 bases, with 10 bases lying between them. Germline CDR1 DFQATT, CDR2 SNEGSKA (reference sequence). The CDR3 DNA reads TGCAGTGCTAGTTTGCCAGGGAAAAACATTCAGTACTTC. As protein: CSASLPGKNIQYF.

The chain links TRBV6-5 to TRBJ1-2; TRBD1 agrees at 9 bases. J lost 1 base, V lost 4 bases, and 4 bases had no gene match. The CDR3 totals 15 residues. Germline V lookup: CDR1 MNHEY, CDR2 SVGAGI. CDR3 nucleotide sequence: TGTGCCAGCAGTTCCCAGGGACAGGGTAACTATGGCTACACCTTC. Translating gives CASSSQGQGNYGYTF.

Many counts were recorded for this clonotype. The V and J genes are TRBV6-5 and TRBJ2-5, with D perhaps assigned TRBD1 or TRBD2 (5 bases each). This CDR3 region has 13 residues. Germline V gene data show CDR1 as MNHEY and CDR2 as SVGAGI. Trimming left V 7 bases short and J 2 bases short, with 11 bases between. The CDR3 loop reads CASTRGEQETQYF. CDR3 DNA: TGTGCCAGCACCCGAGGGGAGCAAGAGACCCAGTACTTC.

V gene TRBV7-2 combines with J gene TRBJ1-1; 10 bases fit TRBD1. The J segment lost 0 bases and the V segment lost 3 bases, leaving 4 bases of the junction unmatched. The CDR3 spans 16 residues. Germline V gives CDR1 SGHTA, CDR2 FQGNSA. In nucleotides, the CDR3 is TGTGCCAGCAGCTTCGCTGGGACAGGGGTGAACACTGAAGCTTTCTTT. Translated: CASSFAGTGVNTEAFF.

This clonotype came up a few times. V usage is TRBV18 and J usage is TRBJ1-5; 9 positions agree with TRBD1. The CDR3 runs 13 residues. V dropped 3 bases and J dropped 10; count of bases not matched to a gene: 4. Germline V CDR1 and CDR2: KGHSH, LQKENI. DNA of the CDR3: TGTGCCAGCTCACCGGGACAGGGTAACCCCCAGCATTTT. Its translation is CASSPGQGNPQHF.

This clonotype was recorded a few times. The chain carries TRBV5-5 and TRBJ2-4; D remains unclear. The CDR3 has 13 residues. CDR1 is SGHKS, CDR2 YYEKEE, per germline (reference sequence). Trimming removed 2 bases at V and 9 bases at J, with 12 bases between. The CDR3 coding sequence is TGTGCCAGCAGCTTAGAGTGGGCAGGCATTCAGTACTTC. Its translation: CASSLEWAGIQYF.

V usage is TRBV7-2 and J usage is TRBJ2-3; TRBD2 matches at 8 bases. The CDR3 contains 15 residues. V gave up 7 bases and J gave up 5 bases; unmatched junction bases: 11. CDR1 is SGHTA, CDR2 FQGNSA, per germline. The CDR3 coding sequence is TGTGCCAGCACTCCCCGGGGGGGGGGCGGAGATACGCAGTATTTT. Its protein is CASTPRGGGGDTQYF.

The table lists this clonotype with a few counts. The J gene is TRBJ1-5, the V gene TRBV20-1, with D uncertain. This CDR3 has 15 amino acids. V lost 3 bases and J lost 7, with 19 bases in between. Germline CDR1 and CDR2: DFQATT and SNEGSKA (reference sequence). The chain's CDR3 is CSASQRTDGLQPQHF. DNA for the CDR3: TGCAGTGCTAGCCAGCGGACCGACGGTCTACAGCCCCAGCATTTT.

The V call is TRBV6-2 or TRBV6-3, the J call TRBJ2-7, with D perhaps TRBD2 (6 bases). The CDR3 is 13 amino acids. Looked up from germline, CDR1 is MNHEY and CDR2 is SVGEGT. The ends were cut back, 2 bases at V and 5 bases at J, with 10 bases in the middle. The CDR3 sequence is CASSYRRADEQYV. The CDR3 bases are TGTGCCAGCAGTTACCGGAGGGCGGACGAGCAGTACGTC.

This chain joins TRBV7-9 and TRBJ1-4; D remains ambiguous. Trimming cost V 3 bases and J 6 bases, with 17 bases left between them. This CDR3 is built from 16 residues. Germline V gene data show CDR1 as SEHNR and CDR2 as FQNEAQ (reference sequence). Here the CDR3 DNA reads TGTGCCAGCAGCTTCACCAGGTCGGGCCTCCATGAAAAACTGTTTTTT. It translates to CASSFTRSGLHEKLFF.